The 3 T cell receptor beta chains in this list originate from one sample, sequenced in a study of T cell clonality in common variable immunodeficiency. Clones were sequenced by immunoSEQ multiplex PCR, and TCRdb holds only the in-frame ones, with some missing. Sampling found about 28,000 clones, none seen once. Study-level points and caveats: Common variable immunodeficiency TCR beta sequences reportedly had fewer deletions and N-nucleotide insertions.

These TCRs' antigens remain unknown. Source material: peripheral blood mononuclear cells. These receptors came from a human donor with common variable immunodeficiency.

Details on this clone: From the germline J gene comes the end of the CDR3, since the read stops 3 residues before it. V gene TRBV5-5 combines with J gene TRBJ1-2, with D unclear. Germline lookup yields CDR1 SGHKS and CDR2 YYEKEE (reference sequence). Trimming took off 0 bases at V and 3 bases at J, with 6 bases between the two ends. This CDR3 has 13 residues. The CDR3 is CASSLEVHYGYTF. The sequenced part of the CDR3 DNA is TGTGCCAGCAGCTTGGAGGTCCACTATGGC.

At least ten counts were recorded for this clone. The read ends 3 residues before the CDR3 terminus; that terminus is restored from the germline J gene. V is TRBV5-4 and J is TRBJ1-1; 8 nucleotides match TRBD1. V trimming: 4 bases; J trimming: 5 bases; junction bases outside the gene matches: 10. Germline V lookup: CDR1 SGHNT, CDR2 YYREEE (reference sequence). This CDR3 region has 15 residues. CDR3 bases read: TGTGCCAGCAGCGAATACAGGGGGACGGGAACTGAA. Its protein is CASSEYRGTGTE. From start to end, the CDR3 is CASSEYRGTGTEAFF. Looking up the rest from reference TRBV5-4 and TRBJ1-1 gives the full variable domain: ETGVTQSPTHLIKTRGQQVTLRCSSQSGHNTVSWYQQALGQGPQFIFQYYREEENGRGNFPPRFSGLQFPNYSSELNVNALELDDSALYLCASSEYRGTGTEAFFGQGTRLTVV.

This clone was observed a handful of times. The CDR3 is cut off 3 residues early in the read; its end comes from the germline J gene. The chain combines TRBV6-2 or TRBV6-3 with TRBJ2-5; 11 bases match TRBD2. This CDR3 spans 16 amino acids. Germline CDR1 reads MNHEY; CDR2 reads SVGEGT. After removal of 2 bases from V and 7 bases from J, the junction contained 9 bases not matched to a gene. CDR3 loop: CASSYGLAGGPGTQYF. Partial CDR3 DNA: TGTGCCAGCAGTTACGGGCTAGCGGGAGGCCCGGGGACC.